The entry that follows covers one TCR beta chain sequence. Time point of the sample: peripheral blood 6 weeks after treatment start. Method: immunoSEQ multiplex PCR; TCRdb's copy keeps in-frame clones and lacks some. The sample has tens of thousands of clones, roughly 86% seen once. The sample belongs to a study of PD-L1 blockade in urothelial cancer. The material was PBMCs, obtained around atezolizumab (anti-PD-L1) treatment. This receptor was obtained from a man in his sixties with urothelial cancer.

CDR3 in amino acids: CASSFRVRGRETQYF. CDR3 DNA: TGTGCCAGCAGCTTTCGGGTCAGGGGGCGAGAGACCCAGTACTTC. The V call is TRBV12-1, the J call TRBJ2-5; TRBD1, the table's D call, was not compared with the DNA. TRBV12-1 is labeled a pseudogene. CDR3 size: 15 residues.